This T cell receptor beta chain was documented in a study of blood T cell repertoires in COVID-19. In the study overall: The United States, Italy and Spain supplied acute and convalescent COVID-19 samples. PBMCs, B-cell-depleted T cells, or T cells were the source of the cDNA or gDNA that made up the material.

Per the original methods: The assay estimated nucleated cells by amplifying reference gene primers. Assay used: immunoSEQ multiplex PCR; TCRdb lists only in-frame clones, some missing. V and J calls and clone size are given by that table; D and trimming were obtained from the DNA. This table has nearly 35,000 clones, nearly 95% appearing once. Germline V gene sequence: CDR1 MDHEN, CDR2 SYDVKM. V was shortened by 5 bases and J by 3 bases, with 8 bases between the two germline ends. The CDR3 totals 13 residues. The origin of this receptor is a human donor in a cohort sampled during active COVID-19. The sequenced material came from peripheral blood. The J gene is TRBJ2-1, the V gene TRBV28; D remains unclear. The CDR3 loop is CASSPPFYNEQFF. CDR3 bases: TGTGCCAGCAGTCCTCCTTTCTACAATGAGCAGTTCTTC.